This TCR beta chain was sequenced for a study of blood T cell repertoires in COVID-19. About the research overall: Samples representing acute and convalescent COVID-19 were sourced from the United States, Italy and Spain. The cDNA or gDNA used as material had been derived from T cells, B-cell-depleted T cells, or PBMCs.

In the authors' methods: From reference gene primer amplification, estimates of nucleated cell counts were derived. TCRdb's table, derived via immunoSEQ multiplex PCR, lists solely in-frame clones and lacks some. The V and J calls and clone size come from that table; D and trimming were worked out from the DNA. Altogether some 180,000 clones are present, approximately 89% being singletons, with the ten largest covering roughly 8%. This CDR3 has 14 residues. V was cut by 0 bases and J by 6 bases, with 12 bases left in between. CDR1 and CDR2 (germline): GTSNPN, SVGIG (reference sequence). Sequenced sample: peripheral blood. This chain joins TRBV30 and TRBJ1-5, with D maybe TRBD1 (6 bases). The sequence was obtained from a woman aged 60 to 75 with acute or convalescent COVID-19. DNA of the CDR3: TGTGCCTGGAGTGTAGGGGGGGCGGCTCAGCCCCAGCATTTT. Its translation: CAWSVGGAAQPQHF.